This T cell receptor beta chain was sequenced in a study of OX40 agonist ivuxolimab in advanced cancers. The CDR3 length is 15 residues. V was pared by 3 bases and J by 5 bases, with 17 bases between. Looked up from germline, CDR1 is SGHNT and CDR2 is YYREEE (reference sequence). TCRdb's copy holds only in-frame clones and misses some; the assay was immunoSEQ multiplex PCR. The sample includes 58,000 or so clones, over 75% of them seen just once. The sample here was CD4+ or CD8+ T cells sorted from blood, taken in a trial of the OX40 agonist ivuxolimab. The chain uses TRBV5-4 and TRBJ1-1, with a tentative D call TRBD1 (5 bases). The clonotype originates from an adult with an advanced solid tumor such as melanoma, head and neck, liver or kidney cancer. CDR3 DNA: TGTGCCAGCAGCTCGGCGGTTAGGGAGGGGACTGAAGCTTTCTTT. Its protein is CASSSAVREGTEAFF.